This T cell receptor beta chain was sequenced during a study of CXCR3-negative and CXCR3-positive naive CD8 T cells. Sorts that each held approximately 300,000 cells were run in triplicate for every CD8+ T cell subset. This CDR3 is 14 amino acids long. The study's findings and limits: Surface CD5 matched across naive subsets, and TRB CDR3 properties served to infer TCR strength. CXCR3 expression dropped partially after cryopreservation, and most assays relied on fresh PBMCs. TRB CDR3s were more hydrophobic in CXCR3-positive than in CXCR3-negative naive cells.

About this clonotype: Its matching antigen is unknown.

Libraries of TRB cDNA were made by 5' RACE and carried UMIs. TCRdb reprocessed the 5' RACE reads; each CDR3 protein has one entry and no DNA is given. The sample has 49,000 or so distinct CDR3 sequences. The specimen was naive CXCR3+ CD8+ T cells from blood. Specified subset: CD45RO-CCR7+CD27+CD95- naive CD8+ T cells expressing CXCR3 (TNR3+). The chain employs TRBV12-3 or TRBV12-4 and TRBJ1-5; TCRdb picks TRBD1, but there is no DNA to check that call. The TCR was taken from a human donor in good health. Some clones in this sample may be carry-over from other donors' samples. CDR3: CASRSDRGDQPQHF.